This T cell receptor (beta chain) was sequenced in a study of long-term antiretroviral therapy in people with HIV. Notes on this clone: Its antigen is currently unknown.

Whole-study results and caveats: Blood specimens, gathered between about 2003 and 2018, were possibly obtained under older ART regimens.

The authors ran the immunoSEQ assay, v3.0, at survey level. Sequencing set out to capture about 40,000-50,000 T-cell genomes per sample. Assay used: immunoSEQ multiplex PCR; TCRdb lists only in-frame clones, some missing. The profile shows 20,000 to 25,000 clones, 70% to 90% of them singletons. Deletions cut 4 bases from V and 3 bases from J, with 12 bases between. CDR3 size: 13 residues. The germline V gene encodes CDR1 GTSNPN and CDR2 SVGIG (reference sequence). This specimen consisted of unsorted PBMCs, obtained 2.3 years after starting antiretroviral therapy. The genes are TRBV30 and TRBJ1-1, with D unclear. This receptor was identified in a man between 60 and 70 years old with HIV. CDR3 protein: CAWNPGVYTEAFF. CDR3 bases: TGTGCCTGGAACCCCGGGGTCTACACTGAAGCTTTCTTT.